Listed below are T cell receptor beta chains from one sample, sequenced in a study of T cell repertoires in cytomegalovirus infection. TCRdb processed the reads anew with MiXCR; each CDR3 protein has one entry. The data contain roughly 300,000 distinct CDR3 sequences, 8% to 10% of them singletons. Sequencing used PBMCs. The receptors shown here come from a human donor in good health (CMV status not recorded). Some clones in this sample may be carry-over from other donors' samples. Each CDR3 is given with its conserved first and last residue. The D gene is left open where the match is weak. Clone size is given for some rows only: seen once, a few or many times, or a class if the clone is expanded.

NA TRBJ2-7 TRBV12-3/TRBV12-4 many CASSLNEQYF TGTGCCAGCAGTTTAAACGAGCAGTACTTC
NA TRBJ2-7 TRBV7-2 few CASSQRQGEAYYEQYF TGTGCCAGCAGCCAAAGGCAGGGGGAGGCCTACTACGAGCAGTACTTC
TRBD2 TRBJ2-3 TRBV2 many CASSSTSGDTDTQYF TGTGCCAGCAGTTCCACTAGCGGGGACACAGATACGCAGTATTTT
TRBD2 TRBJ2-3 TRBV7-9 many CAIGLAANTDTQYF TGTGCCATCGGGCTAGCGGCTAACACAGATACGCAGTATTTT
NA TRBJ1-4 TRBV10-2 few CASSERSEKLFF TGCGCCAGCAGTGAGAGGAGTGAAAAACTGTTTTTT
TRBD2 TRBJ2-1 TRBV7-3 NA CASSPRGREDPYNEQFF TGTGCCAGCAGCCCCCGCGGCCGGGAGGACCCCTACAATGAGCAGTTCTTC
NA TRBJ2-7 TRBV7-2 many CASSRTIATYEQYF TGTGCCAGCAGCCGAACAATAGCGACATACGAGCAGTACTTC
NA TRBJ2-3 TRBV5-1 many CASSLGESRTDTQYF TGCGCCAGCAGCTTGGGCGAGTCTCGCACAGATACGCAGTATTTT
NA TRBJ1-5 TRBV5-6 many CASSLSPYQPQHF TGTGCCAGCAGCTTGAGCCCTTATCAGCCCCAGCATTTT
TRBD1 TRBJ1-2 TRBV4-1 NA CASSPGDSRYDYGYTF TGCGCCAGCAGCCCCGGGGACAGCCGATACGACTATGGCTACACCTTC
NA TRBJ2-3 TRBV7-2 many CASSLGRRTDTQYF TGTGCCAGCAGCTTGGGGAGGCGCACAGATACGCAGTATTTT
NA TRBJ1-5 TRBV27 NA CASGGWGSGNQPQHF TGTGCCAGCGGGGGTTGGGGGTCCGGCAATCAGCCCCAGCATTTT
NA TRBJ2-7 TRBV12-3/TRBV12-4 NA CASGRRSTYEQYF TGTGCCAGCGGAAGACGATCAACCTACGAGCAGTACTTC
TRBD2 TRBJ2-5 TRBV6-5 many CASSYSRLAGGQAETQYF TGTGCCAGCAGTTACTCGAGGCTAGCGGGGGGCCAGGCGGAGACCCAGTACTTC
NA TRBJ2-7 TRBV7-2 many CASSPGRGRSYEQYF TGTGCCAGCAGTCCGGGCAGGGGACGCTCCTACGAGCAGTACTTC
NA TRBJ1-5 TRBV28 few CASSPPGGLADSNQPQHF TGTGCCAGCAGTCCCCCGGGGGGACTAGCCGATAGCAATCAGCCCCAGCATTTT
NA TRBJ2-1 TRBV7-7 NA CASSLKGRDNEQFF TGTGCCAGCAGCTTAAAAGGTCGGGACAATGAGCAGTTCTTC
NA TRBJ1-2 TRBV20-1 NA CSARAGVGVNNYGYTF TGCAGTGCTAGAGCAGGTGTGGGGGTGAATAACTATGGCTACACCTTC
NA TRBJ2-5 TRBV4-3 NA CASSQDWAKETQYF TGCGCCAGCAGCCAAGATTGGGCGAAAGAGACCCAGTACTTC
TRBD1 TRBJ1-5 TRBV7-2 many CASSLTGINQPQHF TGTGCCAGCAGCTTGACAGGGATTAATCAGCCCCAGCATTTT
NA TRBJ2-2 TRBV28 many CASSSTRVVGELFF TGTGCCAGCAGTTCGACTAGGGTCGTAGGGGAGCTGTTTTTT
NA TRBJ1-3 TRBV7-2 many CASSSGGSSGNTIYF TGTGCCAGCAGCTCCGGCGGGAGCTCTGGAAACACCATATATTTT
NA TRBJ2-7 TRBV6-2/TRBV6-3 NA CASSYNPDHSYEQYF TGTGCCAGCAGTTACAATCCGGACCACTCCTACGAGCAGTACTTC
NA TRBJ2-2 TRBV19 few CASSTSWGGNAGELFF TGTGCCAGTAGTACCTCCTGGGGGGGCAATGCCGGGGAGCTGTTTTTT
TRBD2 TRBJ2-3 TRBV7-2 many CATSRTRATDTQYF TGTGCCACGTCTCGGACTAGGGCCACAGATACGCAGTATTTT
TRBD2 TRBJ2-7 TRBV4-2 NA CASSQETGTSHYEQYF TGTGCCAGCAGCCAAGAAACCGGGACTAGTCATTACGAGCAGTACTTC
NA TRBJ1-1 TRBV11-2 few CASNLGGGVNTEAFF TGTGCCAGCAACTTAGGGGGAGGGGTGAACACTGAAGCTTTCTTT
NA TRBJ2-2 TRBV15 NA CATSREKGKNTGELFF TGTGCCACCAGCAGAGAAAAAGGGAAGAACACCGGGGAGCTGTTTTTT
NA TRBJ2-1 TRBV7-2 NA CASSLGVSWGDFKQFF TGTGCCAGCAGCTTAGGGGTTAGCTGGGGTGATTTTAAGCAGTTCTTC
NA TRBJ1-5 TRBV15 few CATSRMGDTNQPQHF TGTGCCACCAGCAGGATGGGGGACACCAATCAGCCCCAGCATTTT
NA TRBJ1-3 TRBV14 NA CASSRRGTSGNTIYF TGTGCCAGCAGCCGCCGCGGTACCTCTGGAAACACCATATATTTT
NA TRBJ1-1 TRBV19 few CASKWGGTEAFF TGTGCCAGCAAATGGGGTGGCACTGAAGCTTTCTTT
NA TRBJ2-7 TRBV24-1 few CATSEGDEQYF TGTGCCACCAGTGAGGGTGACGAGCAGTACTTC
NA TRBJ2-1 TRBV6-2/TRBV6-3 NA CASRHGAEQFF TGTGCCAGCAGGCACGGGGCGGAGCAGTTCTTC
NA TRBJ1-1 TRBV10-3 NA CAISGVTEAFF TGTGCCATCAGTGGGGTAACTGAAGCTTTCTTT
NA TRBJ2-1 TRBV6-5 many CASSYSRSGDEQFF TGTGCCAGCAGTTACTCGAGGTCAGGCGATGAGCAGTTCTTC
TRBD1 TRBJ1-2 TRBV20-1 few CSAGTGLGYTF TGCAGTGCCGGGACAGGGCTCGGCTACACCTTC
NA TRBJ1-1 TRBV11-2 many CASSLVASGRGVGTEAFF TGTGCCAGCAGCTTAGTAGCCTCCGGGAGGGGGGTTGGCACTGAAGCTTTCTTT
NA TRBJ2-5 TRBV7-2 many CASSPRQGGVQETQYF TGTGCCAGCAGCCCTCGCCAGGGGGGTGTCCAAGAGACCCAGTACTTC
TRBD1 TRBJ1-1 TRBV7-2 many CASSLAGQGTEAFF TGTGCCAGCAGCTTAGCCGGACAGGGGACTGAAGCTTTCTTT